A selection of T cell receptor beta chains follows, all from one sample in a study of regulatory T cells in long-lasting Graves disease. Using its own MiXCR run on the multiplex PCR reads, TCRdb lists one record per CDR3 protein. The repertoire holds 400,000 to 500,000 distinct CDR3 sequences, 11% to 15% seen once, with about a sixth in the top ten. Another study also made use of these data, one on T cells in Graves' hyperthyroidism and ophthalmopathy.

The source was peripheral blood mononuclear cells (PBMCs), collected at new diagnosis, from a patient treated with antithyroid drugs. The receptors originated from a woman aged 45-59 years with Graves disease. Both conserved end residues are part of each CDR3. Fields, in order: J gene, clone size, V gene, D gene, CDR3 length, CDR3 protein, CDR3 DNA. A D gene is named only where the DNA matches it firmly. Clone size, where shown, is once, few, many, or a class for clones that have expanded.

j_call: TRBJ2-3
clone_size: few
v_call: TRBV5-6
d_call: .
cdr3_length: 12
cdr3_aa: CASSPSGVAEYF
cdr3_nt: TGTGCCAGCAGCCCGTCGGGGGTCGCGGAGTATTTT

j_call: TRBJ1-4
clone_size: .
v_call: TRBV19
d_call: .
cdr3_length: 15
cdr3_aa: CASSRDGTTNEKLFF
cdr3_nt: TGTGCCAGTAGTAGAGACGGGACAACTAATGAAAAACTGTTTTTT

j_call: TRBJ2-5
clone_size: .
v_call: TRBV18
d_call: TRBD1
cdr3_length: 16
cdr3_aa: CASSPLDRGGGETHYF
cdr3_nt: TGTGCCAGCTCACCATTGGACAGGGGAGGCGGGGAGACCCACTACTTC

j_call: TRBJ2-1
clone_size: few
v_call: TRBV7-9
d_call: TRBD2
cdr3_length: 15
cdr3_aa: CASSRPGLADNEQFF
cdr3_nt: TGTGCCAGCAGCCGCCCGGGACTAGCAGACAATGAGCAGTTCTTC

j_call: TRBJ2-7
clone_size: few
v_call: TRBV5-1
d_call: .
cdr3_length: 16
cdr3_aa: CASSWGRDRSSYEQYF
cdr3_nt: TGCGCCAGCAGCTGGGGAAGGGACCGGAGCTCCTACGAGCAGTACTTC

j_call: TRBJ2-7
clone_size: many
v_call: TRBV5-5
d_call: TRBD2
cdr3_length: 18
cdr3_aa: CASSLGVGTSGTSYEQYF
cdr3_nt: TGTGCCAGCAGCTTGGGGGTGGGGACTAGCGGGACCTCCTACGAGCAGTACTTC

j_call: TRBJ1-1
clone_size: many
v_call: TRBV5-1
d_call: .
cdr3_length: 14
cdr3_aa: CASSLFPGRFEAFF
cdr3_nt: TGCGCCAGCAGCTTGTTTCCGGGCCGGTTTGAAGCTTTCTTT

j_call: TRBJ2-7
clone_size: many
v_call: TRBV10-3
d_call: .
cdr3_length: 15
cdr3_aa: CAISGATGTLYEQYF
cdr3_nt: TGTGCCATCAGTGGGGCCACCGGGACGCTATACGAGCAGTACTTC

j_call: TRBJ1-6
clone_size: .
v_call: TRBV11-2
d_call: .
cdr3_length: 16
cdr3_aa: CASSPIRTAIPVTLHF
cdr3_nt: TGTGCCAGCAGCCCCATTAGGACAGCGATCCCCGTGACCCTCCACTTT

j_call: TRBJ2-1
clone_size: few
v_call: TRBV19
d_call: .
cdr3_length: 14
cdr3_aa: CASSGSKAGNEQFF
cdr3_nt: TGTGCCAGTAGCGGGAGTAAGGCAGGCAATGAGCAGTTCTTC

j_call: TRBJ1-5
clone_size: many
v_call: TRBV5-1
d_call: .
cdr3_length: 15
cdr3_aa: CASSLGGSSNQPQHF
cdr3_nt: TGCGCCAGCAGCTTGGGGGGAAGCTCCAATCAGCCCCAGCATTTT

j_call: TRBJ1-1
clone_size: many
v_call: TRBV2
d_call: TRBD1
cdr3_length: 13
cdr3_aa: CASMDRVNTEAFF
cdr3_nt: TGTGCCAGCATGGACAGGGTGAACACTGAAGCTTTCTTT

j_call: TRBJ1-5
clone_size: .
v_call: TRBV5-1
d_call: .
cdr3_length: 15
cdr3_aa: CASREGTPPNQPQHF
cdr3_nt: TGCGCCAGCAGGGAGGGGACACCCCCTAATCAGCCCCAGCATTTT

j_call: TRBJ2-7
clone_size: many
v_call: TRBV28
d_call: .
cdr3_length: 19
cdr3_aa: CASSLALTWQGTTSYEQYF
cdr3_nt: TGTGCCAGCAGTTTAGCCCTAACCTGGCAGGGAACAACCTCCTACGAGCAGTACTTC

j_call: TRBJ1-1
clone_size: few
v_call: TRBV19
d_call: .
cdr3_length: 14
cdr3_aa: CASSKSRVNTEAFF
cdr3_nt: TGTGCCAGTAGTAAGTCCAGGGTTAACACTGAAGCTTTCTTT

j_call: TRBJ2-1
clone_size: many
v_call: TRBV7-9
d_call: .
cdr3_length: 14
cdr3_aa: CASSLTRGGNEQFF
cdr3_nt: TGTGCCAGCAGCCTAACCAGGGGAGGCAATGAGCAGTTCTTC

j_call: TRBJ2-7
clone_size: many
v_call: TRBV6-1
d_call: TRBD1
cdr3_length: 15
cdr3_aa: CASRRQGQLSDEQYF
cdr3_nt: TGTGCCAGCAGAAGACAGGGCCAGCTTTCGGACGAGCAGTACTTC

j_call: TRBJ2-7
clone_size: many
v_call: TRBV7-6
d_call: TRBD2
cdr3_length: 15
cdr3_aa: CASSSGLAGTYEQYF
cdr3_nt: TGTGCCAGCAGCTCTGGACTAGCGGGGACCTACGAGCAGTACTTC

j_call: TRBJ2-6
clone_size: .
v_call: TRBV6-5
d_call: .
cdr3_length: 20
cdr3_aa: CASSYSGSRHDNSGANVLTF
cdr3_nt: TGTGCCAGCAGTTACTCGGGGTCGCGACACGACAATTCTGGGGCCAACGTCCTGACTTTC

j_call: TRBJ1-6
clone_size: .
v_call: TRBV28
d_call: .
cdr3_length: 16
cdr3_aa: CASREMGHRVNSPLHF
cdr3_nt: TGTGCCAGCAGAGAAATGGGCCACAGGGTTAATTCACCCCTCCACTTT

j_call: TRBJ1-5
clone_size: .
v_call: TRBV19
d_call: .
cdr3_length: 18
cdr3_aa: CASSIAGRTWPGNQPQHF
cdr3_nt: TGTGCCAGTAGTATAGCCGGCAGGACGTGGCCGGGCAATCAGCCCCAGCATTTT

j_call: TRBJ2-7
clone_size: many
v_call: TRBV28
d_call: .
cdr3_length: 15
cdr3_aa: CASRPGQGGLYEQYF
cdr3_nt: TGTGCCAGCAGACCCGGACAGGGAGGGCTCTACGAGCAGTACTTC

j_call: TRBJ1-5
clone_size: many
v_call: TRBV2
d_call: .
cdr3_length: 14
cdr3_aa: CASSPLSLDQPQHF
cdr3_nt: TGTGCCAGCAGCCCGCTCTCCTTGGATCAGCCCCAGCATTTT

j_call: TRBJ2-1
clone_size: .
v_call: TRBV19
d_call: TRBD2
cdr3_length: 15
cdr3_aa: CASSIDTSGHNEQFF
cdr3_nt: TGTGCCAGTAGTATAGACACTAGCGGCCACAATGAGCAGTTCTTC

j_call: TRBJ1-2
clone_size: many
v_call: TRBV12-3/TRBV12-4
d_call: TRBD1
cdr3_length: 14
cdr3_aa: CASINTGEGYGYTF
cdr3_nt: TGTGCCAGCATCAATACAGGGGAAGGTTATGGCTACACCTTC